This T cell receptor (beta chain) appears in the sequencing data of a study of T-cell memory formation after mild COVID-19. The trim removed 1 base at V and 9 bases at J, leaving 2 bases unmatched. From germline, CDR1 is GTSNPN and CDR2 SVGIG (reference sequence). The CDR3 extends over 11 amino acids. Via MiXCR, TCRdb re-called the 5' RACE reads, giving one row per CDR3 protein. The sample contains a few hundred thousand distinct CDR3 sequences, 18% of which appear only once. Comments on this clonotype: As yet, its antigen is unknown.

Study findings and constraints: Day 15 to 85 contracting clones showed balanced CD4/CD8; later expanders leaned CD4+.

The receptor comes from a man aged 18 to 29 who had mild COVID-19 (a few samples of this study predate the infection). Cell type and time point are not known. Material for sequencing was PBMCs or a T cell subset sorted from them (not recorded which). The gene calls are TRBV30 and TRBJ2-7, with 8 bases aligning to TRBD1. The CDR3 region is CAWSGTGMQYF. Here the CDR3 DNA reads TGTGCCTGGAGTGGGACAGGGATGCAGTACTTC.